This T cell receptor beta chain was sequenced for a study of cytomegalovirus exposure and HLA in healthy donors. Study overall: Of approximately 400 genotyped donors, about 80% clustered with self-reported Caucasian donors.

The PCR made use of 60 Vbeta and 13 Jbeta primers. TCRdb's copy holds only in-frame clones and misses some; the assay was immunoSEQ multiplex PCR. Recorded for this sample: about 64,000 clones. Comments on this clone: Its specificity is unknown.

Germline loops: CDR1 GTSNPN, CDR2 SVGIG (reference sequence). V was pared by 4 bases and J by 1 base, with 11 bases between. The CDR3 is made up of 13 amino acids. General study results and limits: An apparent linkage of common viral pathogens to several of the most significant clusters emerged in a later analysis. A prior analysis recorded that most TCR beta V segments were productive about 90% or about 30% of the time. The study found most TCR sequences rare, yet found some public TCRs in many donors.

J is TRBJ2-7 and V is TRBV30; D possibly corresponds to TRBD1 (6 bases). The sample consisted of PBMCs. The source of this sequence is a woman under 30 in good health and CMV-seronegative. In DNA form, the CDR3 reads TGTGCCTGGACCTTGGACAGTTCCTACGAGCAGTACTTC. Translation gives CAWTLDSSYEQYF.